This TCR beta chain was documented in a study of blood T cell repertoires in COVID-19. Adults between roughly 18 and 90 years of age took part from about two dozen US areas. Clinical histories supplied by participants themselves formed the basis of cohort assignment. The study counted Cohort 3 donors as recovered given two negative PCRs, clearance, or symptom resolution. Original processing methods: Estimated nucleated cell counts came from reference gene primer amplification. The table came from immunoSEQ multiplex PCR; TCRdb's copy has only in-frame clones and leaves some out. The DNA gave D and trimming, while V, J and clone size come from that table. This table has more than 250,000 clones, approximately 89% appearing once. This CDR3 has 13 amino acids. V was clipped by 1 base and J by 13 bases; unmatched bases: 7. Germline V gene data show CDR1 as SGHVT and CDR2 as SQSDAQ.

The gene calls are TRBV7-4 and TRBJ2-1, with 7 nucleotides matching TRBD2. The sequence came from a young woman who had recovered from COVID-19. The sample comprised PBMCs or T cells enriched from blood (not recorded which). The CDR3 region is CASSLEMREFQFF. The CDR3 nucleotides read TGTGCCAGCAGCTTAGAGATGCGGGAGTTTCAGTTCTTC.